The 25 T cell receptor beta chains below all came from one sample that was sequenced in a study of blood T cells in healthy people across ages (dated by TCRdb to between 2015 and 2016). Library prep was done by 5' RACE. A second PCR of about 7 to 12 cycles was performed with a sample-barcoded 5' primer and a J-beta primer mix. TCRdb reworked the public reads: Q25 trimming with fastp, MiXCR clone assembly, productive beta chains retained. Rows are unified per CDR3 protein, each entry keeping the most common DNA and genes. This sample has 1.5 million to 2 million distinct CDR3 sequences in its table, and approximately 39% of those were observed once. The top ten clonotypes cover more than 20% of the sample. Sample: blood. These receptor sequences come from a human donor in good health.

The rearrangement links TRBV7-2 to TRBJ1-2, with 7 bases fitting TRBD1. The V gene end was trimmed by 5 bases and the J gene end by 8 bases; junction bases not matched to a gene: 11. CDR1 and CDR2 (germline): SGHTA, FQGNSA. The length of the CDR3 is 14 residues. The CDR3 loop reads CASSPSGTVPGYTF. CDR3 DNA sequence: TGTGCCAGCAGCCCTAGCGGGACAGTCCCGGGCTACACCTTC.

The chain uses TRBV9 and TRBJ1-1, with TRBD1 as a possible D gene (6 bases). Germline CDR1 reads SGDLS; CDR2 reads YYNGEE. The V gene lost 6 bases and the J gene lost 2 bases, with 11 bases spanning the gap. This CDR3 comprises 13 residues. DNA of the CDR3: TGTGCCAGCACCGGGACATATAACACTGAAGCTTTCTTT. This translates into CASTGTYNTEAFF.

The chain links TRBV4-1 to TRBJ1-2, with a tentative D call TRBD1 (5 bases). CDR1 is MGHRA, CDR2 YSYEKL, per germline. The CDR3 contains 15 residues. V was trimmed by 2 bases and J by 3 bases, leaving 13 bases between them. CDR3 bases: TGCGCCAGCAGCCAACATGACAGTCCGGACTATGGCTACACCTTC. The encoded protein is CASSQHDSPDYGYTF.

This clonotype was recorded a few times. V gene TRBV9 combines with J gene TRBJ2-7; 7 nucleotides align to TRBD1. Germline V gene data show CDR1 as SGDLS and CDR2 as YYNGEE. Trimming removed 4 bases from V and 2 bases from J; junction bases left unmatched: 9. The CDR3 is 15 residues long. This CDR3 reads CASSWRTGLAYEQYF. DNA of the CDR3: TGTGCCAGCAGCTGGCGGACAGGTCTAGCCTACGAGCAGTACTTC.

This rearrangement joins TRBV12-3 or TRBV12-4 to TRBJ1-6; 7 bases match TRBD1. After removal of 6 bases from V and 5 bases from J, the junction contained 7 bases not matched to a gene. This CDR3 spans 15 amino acids. The CDR3 region is CASSQRQGDNSPLHF. As DNA, the CDR3 is TGTGCCAGCAGCCAAAGGCAGGGGGATAATTCACCCCTCCACTTT.

On this clonotype itself: The junction departs from the called germline gene at one end, perhaps through a read error. The rearrangement links TRBV20-1 to TRBJ2-7; D is perhaps TRBD1 or TRBD2 (5 bases each). The CDR3 sequence is 14 residues long. The germline gives CDR1 DFQATT, CDR2 SNEGSKA (reference sequence). This CDR3 is CSTSRAGPTYEQYF. The DNA of the CDR3 is TGCAGTACTAGTAGAGCAGGGCCAACCTACGAGCAGTACTTC.

This clonotype was seen a few times. This chain connects TRBV7-3 to TRBJ1-6; D unresolved. Trimming pared 1 base from V and 8 bases from J, leaving 12 bases between. This CDR3 has 15 residues. Looked up from germline, CDR1 is SGHTA and CDR2 is FQGTGA. The CDR3 nucleotides read TGTGCCAGCAGCTTAAGTACCGGGTCGCATTCACCCCTCCACTTT. This sequence encodes CASSLSTGSHSPLHF. Full variable domain (outside the CDR3, taken from reference TRBV7-3 and TRBJ1-6): GAGVSQTPSNKVTEKGKYVELRCDPISGHTALYWYRQSLGQGPEFLIYFQGTGAADDSGLPNDRFFAVRPEGSVSTLKIQRTERGDSAVYLCASSLSTGSHSPLHFGNGTRLTVT.

This clonotype turned up a few times. One junction end disagrees with the germline gene, perhaps due to a read error. The chain is built from TRBV7-3 and TRBJ2-6; D tentatively reads TRBD1 or TRBD2 (5 bases each). The CDR3 is made up of 16 amino acids. In germline, CDR1 is SGHTA, CDR2 FQGTGA. This CDR3 is CASSLGAESGANVQTF. The CDR3 nucleotides are TGTGCCAGCAGCCTCGGGGCAGAATCTGGGGCCAACGTCCAGACTTTC.

The chain joins TRBV12-3 or TRBV12-4 to TRBJ1-2; no definite D call. Trimming left V 3 bases short and J 8 bases short, with 16 bases between. CDR3 length: 14 residues. CDR3 loop: CASSFGQPSTGYTF. CDR3 coding DNA: TGTGCCAGCAGTTTCGGTCAGCCATCGACCGGCTACACCTTC.

The genes are TRBV13 and TRBJ2-4; D possibly matches TRBD1 or TRBD2 (5 bases each). The J call may be wrong; the DNA end is better matched by TRBJ2-7. The CDR3 sequence is 14 residues long. Germline loops: CDR1 PRHDT, CDR2 FYEKMQ (reference sequence). CDR3 loop: CARELRGGDYEQYF. The CDR3 DNA follows: TGTGCCAGGGAACTTCGGGGCGGCGACTACGAGCAGTACTTC.

The rearrangement uses TRBV12-3 or TRBV12-4 and TRBJ1-2, with a weak D call TRBD1 (6 bases). This CDR3 contains 13 residues. V lost 4 bases, J lost 4 bases, and 10 bases lay in between. CDR3 region: CASSWGGSYGYTF. The DNA of the CDR3 is TGTGCCAGCAGTTGGGGGGGCTCCTATGGCTACACCTTC.

The V gene is TRBV10-3, the J gene TRBJ1-1; 12 bases map to TRBD1. The length of the CDR3 is 14 residues. Germline trimming cut 4 bases from V and 7 bases from J; bases unmatched to any gene: 4. The germline V gene has CDR1 ENHRY and CDR2 SYGVKD. The CDR3 DNA sequence: TGTGCCATCAGTGGGGACAGGGGGCTTGGTGAAGCTTTCTTT. It yields the protein CAISGDRGLGEAFF.

In its sample, this clonotype was seen a few times. The V call is TRBV12-3 or TRBV12-4, the J call TRBJ1-5; no firm D call. The CDR3 sequence is 14 residues long. The V end lost 7 bases, the J end lost 5 bases, and 15 bases lay between the germline ends. CDR3 amino acids: CASTGKSIDQPQHF. In DNA, the CDR3 is TGTGCCAGCACCGGCAAGAGTATCGATCAGCCCCAGCATTTT.

This clonotype was detected only once. The rearrangement links TRBV20-1 to TRBJ2-1; a weak D match, TRBD1 (5 bases). CDR3 length: 14 residues. V was trimmed by 0 bases and J by 4 bases, leaving 10 bases between them. Looked up from germline, CDR1 is DFQATT and CDR2 is SNEGSKA (reference sequence). The CDR3, as DNA: TGCAGTGCTAGAGATTGGGGCGAGTACAATGAGCAGTTCTTC. It yields the protein CSARDWGEYNEQFF.

The sample holds a few counts of this clonotype. The V call is TRBV20-1, the J call TRBJ2-4; D remains ambiguous. The ends were cut back, 4 bases at V and 12 bases at J, with 28 bases in the middle. From germline, CDR1 is DFQATT and CDR2 SNEGSKA (reference sequence). This CDR3 contains 16 residues. CDR3 in DNA: TGCAGTGCTACCCCTCTAGACCCGATCCAATATGATACTCAGTACTTC. Translation: CSATPLDPIQYDTQYF.

This chain uses TRBV4-1 with TRBJ2-1; D uncertain. Trimming took off 4 bases at V and 10 bases at J, with 14 bases between the two ends. This CDR3 has 13 residues. The germline V gene encodes CDR1 MGHRA and CDR2 YSYEKL. DNA for the CDR3: TGCGCCAGCAGCCCTGAACCCGGAAGGGAGCAGTTCTTC. It codes for CASSPEPGREQFF.

This chain joins TRBV20-1 and TRBJ2-5; tentative D call: TRBD2 (6 bases). The germline V gene has CDR1 DFQATT and CDR2 SNEGSKA (reference sequence). The CDR3 is 14 residues long. V lost 5 bases and J lost 3, with 16 bases in between. The CDR3 coding sequence is TGCAGTGCTGGAGGGGAGGTCAGGAAAGAGACCCAGTACTTC. Its translation: CSAGGEVRKETQYF.

The chain is built from TRBV5-1 and TRBJ2-7; tentatively, D is TRBD1 (5 bases). V lost 4 bases, J lost 3 bases, and 17 bases lay in between. Per the germline V gene, CDR1 is SGHRS and CDR2 is YFSETQ. This CDR3 spans 15 amino acids. CDR3 DNA: TGCGCCAGCAGCCCCACGACAGCATCTAGCTACGAGCAGTACTTC. It is translated as CASSPTTASSYEQYF.

This rearrangement joins TRBV9 to TRBJ2-1, with 8 bases lining up with TRBD1. Germline V lookup: CDR1 SGDLS, CDR2 YYNGEE. CDR3 length: 14 residues. With V trimmed by 1 base and J by 9 bases, 6 bases remained unmatched. In DNA, the CDR3 is TGTGCCAGCAGCGTACAGGGGGCGCGCGGTGAGCAGTTCTTC. It is translated as CASSVQGARGEQFF.

V and J are TRBV28 and TRBJ1-5; no clear D. There are 12 residues in the CDR3. Per the germline V gene, CDR1 is MDHEN and CDR2 is SYDVKM. Trimming left V 5 bases short and J 7 bases short, with 9 bases between. CDR3 sequence reads: CASSPPEQPQHF. As DNA, the CDR3 is TGTGCCAGCAGTCCCCCGGAGCAGCCCCAGCATTTT. Full variable domain (missing parts from reference TRBV28 and TRBJ1-5): DVKVTQSSRYLVKRTGEKVFLECVQDMDHENMFWYRQDPGLGLRLIYFSYDVKMKEKGDIPEGYSVSREKKERFSLILESASTNQTSMYLCASSPPEQPQHFGDGTRLSIL.

This clonotype appeared many times. The chain couples TRBV12-3 or TRBV12-4 to TRBJ2-6; D ambiguous. Trimming stripped 6 bases from V and 0 bases from J, with 9 bases between. The CDR3 is 15 amino acids. The CDR3 DNA sequence: TGTGCCAGCAGCTTAAGGGTCTCTGGGGCCAACGTCCTGACTTTC. Protein product: CASSLRVSGANVLTF.

This clonotype has only a few counts. The V and J genes are TRBV20-1 and TRBJ2-3; TRBD2 agrees at 13 bases. The CDR3 consists of 16 residues. The germline V gene has CDR1 DFQATT and CDR2 SNEGSKA (reference sequence). CDR3 DNA: TGCAGCGCGCAACTAGCGGGGGGGGGCATCACAGATACGCAGTATTTT. Its protein product is CSAQLAGGGITDTQYF.

The chain carries TRBV20-1 and TRBJ2-7, with D maybe TRBD1 (5 bases). Looked up from germline, CDR1 is DFQATT and CDR2 is SNEGSKA (reference sequence). V was pared by 4 bases and J by 5 bases, with 15 bases between. The length of the CDR3 is 13 residues. The CDR3 region has the DNA TGCAGTGCTACGCCACTACAGGTAAACGAGCAGTACTTC. Translation gives CSATPLQVNEQYF.

This clonotype occurred a few times. The CDR3 spells CASSFYSGGANEQFF. CDR3 nucleotide sequence: TGTGCCAGCAGTTTCTATAGCGGGGGGGCCAATGAGCAGTTCTTC. This chain links TRBV27 with TRBJ2-1; 11 bases align to TRBD2. CDR1 and CDR2 from the germline V gene are MNHEY and SMNVEV (reference sequence). Losses at the gene ends were 3 bases for V and 6 bases for J; bases not matched to a gene: 4. This CDR3 is built from 15 residues.

V and J are TRBV29-1 and TRBJ2-3; possibly TRBD2 for D (7 bases). The CDR3 is 16 amino acids. Per germline, CDR1 SQVTM and CDR2 ANQGSEA. V was trimmed by 5 bases and J by 3 bases, leaving 21 bases between them. The CDR3 nucleotides are TGCAGCGTTTCTTACGGGGGGCTATTTGGAACAGATACGCAGTATTTT. It yields the protein CSVSYGGLFGTDTQYF.